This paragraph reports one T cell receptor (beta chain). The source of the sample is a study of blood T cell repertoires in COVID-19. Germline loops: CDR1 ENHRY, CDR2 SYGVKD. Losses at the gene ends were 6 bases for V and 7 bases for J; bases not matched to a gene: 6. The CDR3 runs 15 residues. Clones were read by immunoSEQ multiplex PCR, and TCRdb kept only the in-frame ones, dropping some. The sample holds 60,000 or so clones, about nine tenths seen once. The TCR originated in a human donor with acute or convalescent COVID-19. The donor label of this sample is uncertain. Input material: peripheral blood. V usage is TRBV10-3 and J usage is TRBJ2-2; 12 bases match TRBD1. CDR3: CAIRGTGGRGGELFF. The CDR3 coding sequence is TGTGCCATCAGGGGGACAGGGGGCCGCGGCGGGGAGCTGTTTTTT.